One and the same sample provided the 24 T cell receptor beta chains below, sequenced in a study of T-cell reconstitution after alpha-beta-depleted transplantation in children. For TCRbeta, the library was prepared with unique molecular identifiers. TCRdb used MiXCR to reprocess the PCR reads, holding one entry per CDR3 protein. The sample consists of approximately 400,000 distinct CDR3 sequences, roughly a tenth of them appearing once. Here the sequenced sample was PBMCs from the stem cell graft donor, taken from the stem cell graft. All receptors derive from a human donor who donated a stem cell graft to a child with acute myeloid leukemia.

This clonotype was seen more than once but under ten times. V and J are TRBV29-1 and TRBJ1-4; 7 positions agree with TRBD1. Unmatched junction bases numbered 11, after V lost 8 bases and J lost 8 bases. The germline V gene encodes CDR1 SQVTM and CDR2 ANQGSEA. This CDR3 is built from 13 residues. The CDR3 DNA sequence: TGCAGCATCACCGGGACAGAAAACGAAAAACTGTTTTTT. Amino acid sequence: CSITGTENEKLFF. The full variable domain, completed using reference TRBV29-1 and TRBJ1-4, is SAVISQKPSRDICQRGTSLTIQCQVDSQVTMMFWYRQQPGQSLTLIATANQGSEATYESGFVIDKFPISRPNLTFSTLTVSNMSPEDSSIYLCSITGTENEKLFFGSGTQLSVL.

This chain connects TRBV7-2 to TRBJ2-1; possible D gene TRBD2, 5 bases. Trimming removed 3 bases at V and 7 bases at J, with 13 bases between. This CDR3 region has 14 residues. CDR1 is SGHTA, CDR2 FQGNSA, per germline. The CDR3 loop is CASSFLAAENEQFF. CDR3 DNA sequence: TGTGCCAGCAGCTTTTTGGCAGCGGAAAATGAGCAGTTCTTC.

V gene TRBV20-1 combines with J gene TRBJ2-7; the match to TRBD2 covers 10 bases. With V trimmed by 5 bases and J by 7 bases, 5 bases remained unmatched. Germline V lookup: CDR1 DFQATT, CDR2 SNEGSKA (reference sequence). The CDR3 totals 12 residues. CDR3 nucleotide sequence: TGCAGTGCTCCTAGCGGGAGCACTGAGCAGTACTTC. Protein product: CSAPSGSTEQYF.

The chain has TRBV7-9 and TRBJ2-1, with D perhaps TRBD1 or TRBD2 (5 bases each). CDR1 is SEHNR and CDR2 is FQNEAQ in the germline V gene (reference sequence). The CDR3 extends over 12 amino acids. The V end lost 4 bases, the J end lost 12 bases, and 13 bases lay between the germline ends. The CDR3 region is CASSSPGQGQFF. DNA for the CDR3: TGTGCCAGCAGCTCCCCGGGGCAGGGGCAGTTCTTC.

The gene calls are TRBV11-2 and TRBJ2-1, with 8 positions matching TRBD2. CDR3 length: 18 amino acids. Losses at the gene ends were 3 bases for V and 5 bases for J; bases not matched to a gene: 15. In germline, CDR1 is SGHAT, CDR2 FQNNGV. DNA of the CDR3: TGTGCCAGCAGCTTGTTTGGGGATCGGGGGGGCTTCGACAATGAGCAGTTCTTC. Encoded protein: CASSLFGDRGGFDNEQFF.

This clonotype was counted ten times or more. The CDR3 sequence is CASSEQGGAAEAFF. The CDR3 DNA is TGTGCCAGCAGTGAACAAGGGGGGGCAGCTGAAGCTTTCTTT. V gene TRBV25-1 combines with J gene TRBJ1-1, with TRBD1 as a possible D gene (6 bases). The CDR3 sequence is 14 residues long. With 2 bases removed from V and 6 bases from J, the gap between germline ends came to 13 bases. Germline V CDR1 and CDR2: MGHDK, SYGVNS.

The chain links TRBV12-3 or TRBV12-4 to TRBJ2-5; D remains ambiguous. The CDR3 runs 15 residues. The germline V and J ends were trimmed by 3 bases and 3 bases, with 14 bases remaining between them. The CDR3 sequence is CASSFSSPKKETQYF. The DNA for the CDR3 is TGTGCCAGCAGTTTTTCGAGTCCGAAGAAAGAGACCCAGTACTTC.

This chain connects TRBV6-2 or TRBV6-3 to TRBJ2-1; D is uncertain. With 7 bases removed from V and 1 base from J, the gap between germline ends came to 8 bases. Per the germline V gene, CDR1 is MNHEY and CDR2 is SVGEGT. CDR3 size: 13 residues. CDR3 sequence reads: CASMVGSYNEQFF. The CDR3 region has the DNA TGTGCCAGCATGGTTGGGTCCTACAATGAGCAGTTCTTC.

Notes on this clonotype: An end of the junction differs from the germline gene, which may be a read error. The chain joins TRBV7-7 to TRBJ2-5; maybe TRBD2 (5 bases). This CDR3 has 13 residues. Germline V gives CDR1 SSHAT, CDR2 FNYEAQ (reference sequence). The CDR3 nucleotides are TGTGCTAGCAGCTTAGCGATGGTCGAGACCCAGTACTTC. Amino acid sequence: CASSLAMVETQYF.

The CDR3 DNA sequence: TGTGCCTGGAGTGTACCCTCGTCGGGAGAAGGTTTAGGCAATCAGCCCCAGCATTTT. Translating gives CAWSVPSSGEGLGNQPQHF. V usage is TRBV30 and J usage is TRBJ1-5; D gene ambiguous. The CDR3 runs to 19 residues. The V end lost 0 bases, the J end lost 2 bases, and 23 bases lay between the germline ends. Germline assignment: CDR1 GTSNPN and CDR2 SVGIG (reference sequence).

The chain carries TRBV7-2 and TRBJ2-3, with a weak D call TRBD2 (5 bases). This CDR3 region has 15 residues. Per the germline V gene, CDR1 is SGHTA and CDR2 is FQGNSA. V was pared by 2 bases and J by 0 bases, with 9 bases between. The CDR3 loop is CASSLYGGSTDTQYF. CDR3 nucleotides: TGTGCCAGCAGCTTATACGGCGGGAGCACAGATACGCAGTATTTT.

The chain carries TRBV27 and TRBJ2-7; D tentatively reads TRBD1 or TRBD2 (5 bases each). The CDR3 extends over 15 amino acids. Germline values: CDR1 MNHEY, CDR2 SMNVEV (reference sequence). V was clipped by 3 bases and J by 4 bases, with 16 bases between them. The CDR3 DNA sequence: TGTGCCAGCAGTTTGGGGAGACAGAGACCTTACGAGCAGTACTTC. Protein: CASSLGRQRPYEQYF.

This clonotype was recorded a few times. This sequence joins TRBV7-2 and TRBJ1-2; 7 nucleotides line up with TRBD1. The junction had 10 bases not matched to a gene; V was cut back by 1 base and J by 5 bases. Germline assignment: CDR1 SGHTA and CDR2 FQGNSA. The CDR3 is 16 amino acids. The CDR3 protein is CASSLVSKGAGYGYTF. Written as DNA, the CDR3 is TGTGCCAGCAGCTTAGTGTCTAAGGGGGCTGGGTATGGCTACACCTTC.

The V and J genes are TRBV12-3 or TRBV12-4 and TRBJ2-1; D not resolved. The ends were cut back, 4 bases at V and 6 bases at J, with 7 bases in the middle. This CDR3 comprises 12 residues. The chain's CDR3 is CASSSPSNEQFF. CDR3 in DNA: TGTGCCAGCAGTTCCCCCAGCAATGAGCAGTTCTTC.

The chain couples TRBV10-3 to TRBJ1-2, with D maybe TRBD1 (6 bases). Between the trimmed V and J ends, which lost 6 bases and 3 bases, there was a span of 14 bases. Germline CDR1 is ENHRY and CDR2 is SYGVKD. This CDR3 contains 14 residues. The DNA for the CDR3 is TGTGCCATCAGGCCGTCGGGGGGCGACTATGGCTACACCTTC. It specifies CAIRPSGGDYGYTF.

This clonotype has just a few counts. The gene calls are TRBV11-1 and TRBJ2-6; unclear D gene. V was cut by 3 bases and J by 0 bases, with 15 bases left in between. The CDR3 length is 18 residues. The V gene's germline CDR1 is SGHAT and CDR2 FQDESV (reference sequence). The CDR3 DNA sequence: TGTGCCAGCAGCTTCGGCGTGAACTCCTACTCTGGGGCCAACGTCCTGACTTTC. This gives the protein CASSFGVNSYSGANVLTF.

This clonotype was picked up many times. The rearrangement uses TRBV2 and TRBJ2-5; 9 nucleotides align to TRBD2. V shed 6 bases, J shed 5 bases, and the junction held 4 bases outside the gene matches. This CDR3 comprises 13 residues. Germline V gene lookup returns CDR1 SNHLY and CDR2 FYNNEI. CDR3 coding DNA: TGTGCCAGCAGACGAAGCGGGGGGGAGACCCAGTACTTC. As protein: CASRRSGGETQYF.

The rearrangement joins TRBV9 to TRBJ1-2; unclear D gene. The germline V gene has CDR1 SGDLS and CDR2 YYNGEE. Trimming removed 1 base at V and 8 bases at J, with 12 bases between. The CDR3 is made up of 13 amino acids. The CDR3 nucleotides are TGTGCCAGCAGCGTAATCGGCGCCTCCGGCTACACCTTC. Translated: CASSVIGASGYTF.

This clonotype came up many times. V and J are TRBV6-2 or TRBV6-3 and TRBJ2-6; unclear D gene. Germline assignment: CDR1 MNHEY and CDR2 SVGEGT. The CDR3 is made up of 14 amino acids. Trimming stripped 2 bases from V and 4 bases from J, with 6 bases between. CDR3 sequence reads: CASSYTSGANVLTF. CDR3 nucleotide sequence: TGTGCCAGCAGTTACACGTCCGGGGCCAACGTCCTGACTTTC.

This clonotype was detected only a few times. The chain joins TRBV12-3 or TRBV12-4 to TRBJ2-7, with D possibly matching TRBD2 (6 bases). The ends were cut back, 2 bases at V and 5 bases at J, with 13 bases in the middle. CDR3 length: 14 residues. The CDR3 loop is CASSLIGGGNEQYF. DNA of the CDR3: TGTGCCAGCAGTTTAATCGGGGGTGGGAACGAGCAGTACTTC.

The sample holds a few counts of this clonotype. The V gene is TRBV6-1, the J gene TRBJ2-1; D not certain. This CDR3 comprises 14 residues. V dropped 7 bases and J dropped 0 bases, with 10 bases sitting between them. Germline assignment: CDR1 MNHNS and CDR2 SASEGT. The chain's CDR3 is CASNPASSYNEQFF. The CDR3, as DNA: TGTGCCAGCAATCCGGCTAGCTCCTACAATGAGCAGTTCTTC.

This clonotype showed up many times. The chain uses TRBV27 and TRBJ1-4; TRBD1 agrees at 7 bases. Germline values: CDR1 MNHEY, CDR2 SMNVEV (reference sequence). The CDR3 totals 15 residues. V lost 5 bases, J lost 5 bases, and 8 bases stayed unmatched. Here the CDR3 reads CASSLRDRSNEKLFF. For the CDR3, the DNA is TGTGCCAGCAGTCTCCGGGACAGATCGAATGAAAAACTGTTTTTT.

This clonotype was found a few times. The chain joins TRBV10-3 to TRBJ1-4; 7 bases line up with TRBD1. CDR1 is ENHRY, CDR2 SYGVKD, per germline. The V segment lost 6 bases and the J segment 8 bases; nucleotides outside the gene matches: 12. The CDR3 contains 15 residues. The CDR3 coding sequence is TGTGCCATCAGCAGAGACAGGGCACGGGACGAAAAACTGTTTTTT. This encodes CAISRDRARDEKLFF.

This chain joins TRBV12-3 or TRBV12-4 and TRBJ2-2; TRBD2 matches at 7 bases. With V trimmed by 3 bases and J by 6 bases, 7 bases remained unmatched. The CDR3 runs 15 residues. In DNA form, the CDR3 reads TGTGCCAGCAGTTTGGGAGGGAGAGGATCCGGGGAGCTGTTTTTT. Translating it yields CASSLGGRGSGELFF.